This T cell receptor beta chain was identified during a study of blood T cell repertoires in COVID-19. Seattle cases were enrolled at active infection and followed longitudinally. Looked up from germline, CDR1 is SGHKS and CDR2 is YYEKEE (reference sequence). CDR3 size: 15 residues. V shed 0 bases, J shed 1 base, and the junction held 2 bases outside the gene matches. Here immunoSEQ multiplex PCR was the method, and the copy in TCRdb shows in-frame clones only, minus some. This table holds 150,000 to 200,000 clones, approximately 88% found once. The J gene is TRBJ2-5, the V gene TRBV5-5, with TRBD2 matching over 8 bases. Material for sequencing was peripheral blood. The TCR comes from a woman aged 40 to 50 with COVID-19, enrolled during active disease. The CDR3 region is CASSLVAGGQETQYF. CDR3 DNA: TGTGCCAGCAGCTTGGTGGCGGGGGGCCAAGAGACCCAGTACTTC.